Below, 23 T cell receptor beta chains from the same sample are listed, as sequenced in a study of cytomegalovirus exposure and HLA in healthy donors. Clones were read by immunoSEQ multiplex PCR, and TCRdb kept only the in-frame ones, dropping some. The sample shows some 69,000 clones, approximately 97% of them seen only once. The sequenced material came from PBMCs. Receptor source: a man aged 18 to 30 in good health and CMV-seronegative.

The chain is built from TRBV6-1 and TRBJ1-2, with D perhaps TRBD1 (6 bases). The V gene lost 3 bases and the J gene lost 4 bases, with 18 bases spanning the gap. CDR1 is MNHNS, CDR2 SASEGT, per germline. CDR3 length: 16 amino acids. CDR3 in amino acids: CASSEAGVVASYGYTF. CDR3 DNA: TGTGCCAGCAGTGAGGCAGGGGTGGTTGCTAGCTATGGCTACACCTTC.

In DNA form, the CDR3 reads TGTGCCACCAGCAGAGCTACAGGGGGCGAGGGCACAGATACGCAGTATTTT. This gives the protein CATSRATGGEGTDTQYF. J is TRBJ2-3 and V is TRBV15, with TRBD1 matching over 9 bases. Germline V lookup: CDR1 LNHNV, CDR2 YYDKDF (reference sequence). The CDR3 has 17 amino acids. V lost 1 base to trimming and J lost 1 base; unmatched junction nucleotides: 6. The full variable domain, with the rest looked up from reference TRBV15 and TRBJ2-3, is DAMVIQNPRYQVTQFGKPVTLSCSQTLNHNVMYWYQQKSSQAPKLLFHYYDKDFNNEADTPDNFQSRRPNTSFCFLDIRSPGLGDTAMYLCATSRATGGEGTDTQYFGPGTRLTVL.

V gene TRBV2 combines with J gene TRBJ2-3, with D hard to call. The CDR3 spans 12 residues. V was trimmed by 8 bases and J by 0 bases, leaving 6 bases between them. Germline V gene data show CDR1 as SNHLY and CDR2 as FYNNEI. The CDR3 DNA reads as TGTGCCAGCGGTACTAGCACAGATACGCAGTATTTT. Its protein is CASGTSTDTQYF.

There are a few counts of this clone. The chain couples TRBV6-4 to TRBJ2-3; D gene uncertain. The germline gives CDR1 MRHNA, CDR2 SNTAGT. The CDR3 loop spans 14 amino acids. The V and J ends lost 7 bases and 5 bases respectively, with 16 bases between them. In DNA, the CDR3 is TGTGCCAGCAAACAGCCCCTTTTGGGAGATACGCAGTATTTT. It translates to CASKQPLLGDTQYF.

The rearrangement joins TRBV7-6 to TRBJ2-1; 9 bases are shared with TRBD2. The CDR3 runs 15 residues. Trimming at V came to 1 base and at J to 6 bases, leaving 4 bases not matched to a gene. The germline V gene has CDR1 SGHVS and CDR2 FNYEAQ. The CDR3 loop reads CASSLGLAGINEQFF. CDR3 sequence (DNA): TGTGCCAGCAGCTTAGGGCTAGCGGGAATCAATGAGCAGTTCTTC.

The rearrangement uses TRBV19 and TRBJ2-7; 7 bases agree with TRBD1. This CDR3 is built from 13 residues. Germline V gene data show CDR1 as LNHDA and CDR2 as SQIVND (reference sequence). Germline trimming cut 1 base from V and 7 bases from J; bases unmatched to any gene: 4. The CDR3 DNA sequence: TGTGCCAGTAGTATAGGGGACAGTTGGGAGCAGTACTTC. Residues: CASSIGDSWEQYF.

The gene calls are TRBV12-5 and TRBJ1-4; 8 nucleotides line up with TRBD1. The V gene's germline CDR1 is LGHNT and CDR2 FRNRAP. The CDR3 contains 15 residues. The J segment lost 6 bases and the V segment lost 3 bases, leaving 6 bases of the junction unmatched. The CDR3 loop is CASGFTTGAHEKLFF. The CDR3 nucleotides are TGTGCTAGTGGTTTCACGACAGGGGCGCATGAAAAACTGTTTTTT.

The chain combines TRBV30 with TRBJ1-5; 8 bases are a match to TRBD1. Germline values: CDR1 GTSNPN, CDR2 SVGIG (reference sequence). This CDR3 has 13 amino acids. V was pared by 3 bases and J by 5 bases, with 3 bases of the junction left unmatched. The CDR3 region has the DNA TGTGCCTGGAGCGGGACAGGAGATCAGCCCCAGCATTTT. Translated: CAWSGTGDQPQHF.

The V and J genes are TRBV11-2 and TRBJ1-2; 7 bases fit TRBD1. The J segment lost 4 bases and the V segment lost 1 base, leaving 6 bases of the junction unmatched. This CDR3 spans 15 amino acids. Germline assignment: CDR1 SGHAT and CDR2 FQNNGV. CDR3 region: CASSLGPYRGYGYTF. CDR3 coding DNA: TGTGCCAGCAGCTTAGGACCCTACAGGGGCTATGGCTACACCTTC.

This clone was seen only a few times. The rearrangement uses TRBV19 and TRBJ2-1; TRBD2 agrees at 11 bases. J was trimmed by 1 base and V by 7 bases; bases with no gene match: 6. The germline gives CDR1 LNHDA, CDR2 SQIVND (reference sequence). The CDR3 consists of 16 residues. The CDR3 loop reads CASTGLAGPSYNEQFF. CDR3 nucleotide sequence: TGTGCCAGTACCGGACTAGCGGGCCCTTCCTACAATGAGCAGTTCTTC.

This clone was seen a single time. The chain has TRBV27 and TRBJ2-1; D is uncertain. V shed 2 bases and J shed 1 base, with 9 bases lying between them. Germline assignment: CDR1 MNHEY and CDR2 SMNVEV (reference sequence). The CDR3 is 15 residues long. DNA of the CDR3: TGTGCCAGCAGTTTAATCCGGAGATCCTACAATGAGCAGTTCTTC. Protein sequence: CASSLIRRSYNEQFF.

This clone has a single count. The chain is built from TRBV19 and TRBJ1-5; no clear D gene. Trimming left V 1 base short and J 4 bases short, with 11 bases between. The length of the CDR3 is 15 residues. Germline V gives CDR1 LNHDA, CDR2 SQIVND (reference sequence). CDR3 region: CASSIAAGRNQPQHF. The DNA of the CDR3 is TGTGCCAGTAGTATAGCGGCGGGTCGTAATCAGCCCCAGCATTTT.

The CDR3: CASSLDRGGTEAFF. The CDR3 DNA is TGTGCCAGCAGCTTGGACAGGGGGGGCACTGAAGCTTTCTTT. This chain connects TRBV5-4 to TRBJ1-1; 8 nucleotides line up with TRBD1. In germline, CDR1 is SGHNT, CDR2 YYREEE (reference sequence). The V gene end was trimmed by 0 bases and the J gene end by 4 bases; junction bases not matched to a gene: 2. CDR3 length: 14 residues.

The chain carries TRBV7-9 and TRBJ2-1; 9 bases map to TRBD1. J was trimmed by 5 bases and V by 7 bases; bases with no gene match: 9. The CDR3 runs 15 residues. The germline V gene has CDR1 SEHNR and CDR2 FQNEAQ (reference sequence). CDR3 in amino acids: CASTLSDRGHNEQFF. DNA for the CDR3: TGTGCCAGCACCCTCTCGGACAGGGGCCACAATGAGCAGTTCTTC.

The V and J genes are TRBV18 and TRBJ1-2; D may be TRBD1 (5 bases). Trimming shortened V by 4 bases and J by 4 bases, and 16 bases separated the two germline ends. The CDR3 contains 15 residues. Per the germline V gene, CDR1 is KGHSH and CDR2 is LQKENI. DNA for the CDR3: TGTGCCAGCTCACTAACTCAGGGAGGAGGCTATGGCTACACCTTC. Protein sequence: CASSLTQGGGYGYTF.

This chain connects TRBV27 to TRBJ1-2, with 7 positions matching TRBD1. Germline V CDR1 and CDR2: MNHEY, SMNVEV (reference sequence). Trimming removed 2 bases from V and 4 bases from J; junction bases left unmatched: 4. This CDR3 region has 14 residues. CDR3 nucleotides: TGTGCCAGCAGTTTAGGGCAGGGGGGCTATGGCTACACCTTC. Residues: CASSLGQGGYGYTF.

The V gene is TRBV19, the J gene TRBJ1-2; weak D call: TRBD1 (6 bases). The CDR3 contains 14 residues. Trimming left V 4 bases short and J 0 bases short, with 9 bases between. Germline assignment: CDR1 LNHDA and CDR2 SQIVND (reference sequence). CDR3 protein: CASSRTATNYGYTF. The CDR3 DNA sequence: TGTGCCAGTAGTAGGACAGCAACTAACTATGGCTACACCTTC.

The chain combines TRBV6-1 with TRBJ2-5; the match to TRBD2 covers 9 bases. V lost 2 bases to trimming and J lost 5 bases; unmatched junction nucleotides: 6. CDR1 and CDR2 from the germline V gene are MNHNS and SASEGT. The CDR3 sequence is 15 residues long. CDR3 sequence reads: CASSELAGLGETQYF. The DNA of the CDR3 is TGTGCCAGCAGTGAACTAGCGGGACTCGGGGAGACCCAGTACTTC.

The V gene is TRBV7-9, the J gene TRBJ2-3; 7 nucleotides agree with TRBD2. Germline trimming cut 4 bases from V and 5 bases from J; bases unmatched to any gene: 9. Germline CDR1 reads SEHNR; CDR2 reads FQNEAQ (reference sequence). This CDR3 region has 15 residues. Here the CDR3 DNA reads TGTGCCAGCAGCTCCCAGGCGGGAGCGAAAGATACGCAGTATTTT. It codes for CASSSQAGAKDTQYF.

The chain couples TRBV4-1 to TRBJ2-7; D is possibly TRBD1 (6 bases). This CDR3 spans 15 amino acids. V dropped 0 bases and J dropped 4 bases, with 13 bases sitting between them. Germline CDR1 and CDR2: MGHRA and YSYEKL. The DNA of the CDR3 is TGCGCCAGCAGCCAAGAACCAGGGGCGGTTTACGAGCAGTACTTC. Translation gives CASSQEPGAVYEQYF.

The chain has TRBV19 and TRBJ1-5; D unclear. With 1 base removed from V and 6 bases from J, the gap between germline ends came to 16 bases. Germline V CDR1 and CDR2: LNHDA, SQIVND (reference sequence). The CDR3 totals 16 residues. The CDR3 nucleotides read TGTGCCAGTAGTATAGCGGGGTTCGAGACCCGTCAGCCCCAGCATTTT. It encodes CASSIAGFETRQPQHF.

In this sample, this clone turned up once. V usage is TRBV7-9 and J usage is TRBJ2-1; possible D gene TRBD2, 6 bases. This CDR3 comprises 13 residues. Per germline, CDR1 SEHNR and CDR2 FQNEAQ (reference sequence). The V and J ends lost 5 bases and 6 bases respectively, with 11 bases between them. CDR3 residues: CASSQGLGNEQFF. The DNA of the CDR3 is TGTGCCAGCAGCCAGGGACTCGGCAATGAGCAGTTCTTC.

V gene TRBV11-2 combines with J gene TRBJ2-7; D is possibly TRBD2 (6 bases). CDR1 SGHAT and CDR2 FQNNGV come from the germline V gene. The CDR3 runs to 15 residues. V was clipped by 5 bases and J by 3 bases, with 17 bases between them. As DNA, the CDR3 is TGTGCCAGCAGCACTCGCGGGGCTACTCTCTACGAGCAGTACTTC. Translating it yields CASSTRGATLYEQYF.